This entry lists 21 T cell receptor beta chains sequenced from one sample in a study of T cell responses to AZD1222 COVID-19 vaccine (dated by TCRdb to the early 2020s). The sample's time point label, in plain terms: baseline before first vaccination. Library preparation used the immunoSEQ multiplex PCR assay. What TCRdb holds here is the immuneACCESS table cut down to in-frame rearrangements. Part of the clones is not present; checked against another copy, under half of the missing clones reflect an unresolved V gene, and the others are unexplained. In this sample the table shows more than 75,000 clones, under 95% of which occur a single time. The ten most abundant clones make up approximately 5.6% of the sample. The sample was peripheral blood, taken on day 0 of AZD1222 vaccination. These receptors all stem from an adult in good health.

The chain carries TRBV7-9 and TRBJ2-5; D not resolved. The CDR3 length is 13 residues. The V end lost 10 bases, the J end lost 2 bases, and 14 bases lay between the germline ends. CDR1 is SEHNR, CDR2 FQNEAQ, per germline (reference sequence). The chain's CDR3 is CAIPRDLQETQYF. For the CDR3, the DNA is TGTGCCATTCCGCGAGATCTACAAGAGACCCAGTACTTC.

The chain joins TRBV28 to TRBJ1-5, with 8 bases matching TRBD1. This CDR3 has 14 amino acids. Germline loops: CDR1 MDHEN, CDR2 SYDVKM. Trimming cost V 3 bases and J 4 bases; bases outside gene matches: 2. The chain's CDR3 is CASSFDRGNQPQHF. The CDR3 coding sequence is TGTGCCAGCAGTTTCGACAGGGGAAATCAGCCCCAGCATTTT.

V and J are TRBV5-1 and TRBJ2-7, with 11 bases lining up with TRBD2. Germline V lookup: CDR1 SGHRS, CDR2 YFSETQ. The CDR3 is made up of 14 amino acids. Unmatched junction bases numbered 6, after V lost 7 bases and J lost 3 bases. The CDR3 sequence: CASQRLAGSYEQYF. CDR3 in DNA: TGCGCCAGCCAGAGACTAGCGGGAAGCTACGAGCAGTACTTC.

The rearrangement joins TRBV6-5 to TRBJ1-5; the D gene is possibly TRBD1 (5 bases). In germline, CDR1 is MNHEY, CDR2 SVGAGI. The V and J ends lost 5 bases and 5 bases respectively, with 10 bases between them. This CDR3 spans 13 amino acids. This CDR3 is CASSTQGYQPQHF. The CDR3 DNA follows: TGTGCCAGCAGTACCCAGGGATATCAGCCCCAGCATTTT.

This chain connects TRBV29-1 to TRBJ1-2; TRBD1 matches at 8 bases. Trimming cost V 1 base and J 8 bases; bases outside gene matches: 3. This CDR3 is built from 12 residues. Per the germline V gene, CDR1 is SQVTM and CDR2 is ANQGSEA. The DNA for the CDR3 is TGCAGCGTTGAAGCAGGGGGCGGGGGCTACACCTTC. This sequence encodes CSVEAGGGGYTF.

V and J are TRBV6-2 or TRBV6-3 and TRBJ2-1; 7 bases fit TRBD1. V lost 8 bases to trimming and J lost 0 bases; unmatched junction nucleotides: 7. The CDR3 loop spans 15 amino acids. CDR1 and CDR2 from the germline V gene are MNHEY and SVGEGT. The DNA for the CDR3 is TGTGCCAGCCGCCACGAGGGGGCCTCCTACAATGAGCAGTTCTTC. As protein: CASRHEGASYNEQFF.

The V and J genes are TRBV7-8 and TRBJ2-1; perhaps TRBD2 as D (6 bases). This CDR3 has 18 amino acids. V was clipped by 2 bases and J by 3 bases, with 20 bases between them. In germline, CDR1 is SGHVS, CDR2 FQNEAQ. DNA for the CDR3: TGTGCCAGCAGCTTATCTTACCTAGCGACTACCCACTACAATGAGCAGTTCTTC. It encodes CASSLSYLATTHYNEQFF.

The J gene is TRBJ2-1, the V gene TRBV15, with TRBD2 matching 8 bases. The ends lost 1 base at V and 1 base at J; junction bases unmatched: 9. CDR1 is LNHNV and CDR2 is YYDKDF in the germline V gene (reference sequence). The CDR3 covers 18 residues. In DNA form, the CDR3 reads TGTGCCACCAGCAGAGTCGGGAGCGGGAGAGGGTCCTACAATGAGCAGTTCTTC. It codes for CATSRVGSGRGSYNEQFF.

V is TRBV10-3 and J is TRBJ2-7; D may correspond to TRBD1 or TRBD2 (6 bases each). Germline V CDR1 and CDR2: ENHRY, SYGVKD. The CDR3 contains 15 residues. V was pared by 6 bases and J by 1 base, with 16 bases between. The CDR3 coding sequence is TGTGCCATCAGGGGGGGCGACGCGTCGTCCTACGAGCAGTACTTC. Protein: CAIRGGDASSYEQYF.

This clone came up once. V gene TRBV3-1 (or the pseudogene TRBV3-2) combines with J gene TRBJ2-2; 8 bases align to TRBD1. CDR1 LGHDT and CDR2 YNNKEL come from the germline V gene (reference sequence). The CDR3 has 15 residues. The J segment lost 5 bases and the V segment lost 4 bases, leaving 6 bases of the junction unmatched. The CDR3 DNA reads as TGTGCCAGCAGCCTAGGACAGGGAGAGACCGGGGAGCTGTTTTTT. Translated: CASSLGQGETGELFF.

This chain links TRBV10-3 with TRBJ2-3; 10 bases fit TRBD2. Germline CDR1 reads ENHRY; CDR2 reads SYGVKD. This CDR3 contains 15 residues. The V and J ends lost 6 bases and 0 bases, in that order; junction bases with no gene match: 3. As DNA, the CDR3 is TGTGCCATCAGGCCGACTAGCGGGAGCACAGATACGCAGTATTTT. Translation: CAIRPTSGSTDTQYF.

The chain is built from TRBV7-7 and TRBJ2-7; a weak D match, TRBD2 (5 bases). The V gene's germline CDR1 is SSHAT and CDR2 FNYEAQ (reference sequence). V lost 4 bases, J lost 1 base, and 11 bases lay in between. This CDR3 has 14 residues. CDR3 nucleotide sequence: TGTGCCAGCAGCTCCGGGGTCGGATCCTACGAGCAGTACTTC. It specifies CASSSGVGSYEQYF. The variable domain in full, with the rest retrieved from reference TRBV7-7 and TRBJ2-7, is GAGVSQSPRYKVTKRGQDVTLRCDPISSHATLYWYQQALGQGPEFLTYFNYEAQPDKSGLPSDRFSAERPEGSISTLTIQRTEQRDSAMYRCASSSGVGSYEQYFGPGTRLTVT.

The genes are TRBV30 and TRBJ2-1; tentatively, D is TRBD1 (6 bases). Germline assignment: CDR1 GTSNPN and CDR2 SVGIG (reference sequence). V gave up 2 bases and J gave up 4 bases, with 12 bases separating them. There are 14 residues in the CDR3. The CDR3 bases are TGTGCCTGGAGTTGGGGGCTCCAATACAATGAGCAGTTCTTC. As protein: CAWSWGLQYNEQFF.

This sequence joins TRBV5-6 and TRBJ1-2; TRBD1 aligns across 8 bases. V was clipped by 4 bases and J by 1 base; unmatched bases: 12. Per germline, CDR1 SGHDT and CDR2 YYEEEE. The CDR3 runs 17 residues. This CDR3 reads CASSPRLVGQGNYGYTF. For the CDR3, the DNA is TGTGCCAGCAGCCCCCGATTGGTAGGACAGGGTAACTATGGCTACACCTTC.

The rearrangement uses TRBV5-6 and TRBJ1-1, with D perhaps TRBD1 (6 bases). This CDR3 contains 16 residues. Germline V gene sequence: CDR1 SGHDT, CDR2 YYEEEE. V was trimmed by 4 bases and J by 6 bases, leaving 22 bases between them. CDR3 sequence (DNA): TGTGCCAGCAGCCTGACGGGGCAGGAAGAGGGGGCTGAAGCTTTCTTT. This translates into CASSLTGQEEGAEAFF.

This chain links TRBV27 with TRBJ1-2; 9 nucleotides align to TRBD1. This CDR3 is 16 amino acids long. The J segment lost 5 bases and the V segment lost 5 bases, leaving 12 bases of the junction unmatched. Germline lookup yields CDR1 MNHEY and CDR2 SMNVEV (reference sequence). The CDR3: CASSPGTGRVLYGYTF. CDR3 coding DNA: TGTGCCAGCAGTCCCGGGACAGGGAGGGTTTTATATGGCTACACCTTC.

This clone was counted once. The V call is TRBV14, the J call TRBJ2-1; D is uncertain. Trimming took off 8 bases at V and 1 base at J, with 12 bases between the two ends. CDR1 and CDR2 from the germline V gene are SGHDN and FVKESK. The CDR3 length is 14 residues. As DNA, the CDR3 is TGTGCCAGCTCCCAGAGTTCATCCTACAATGAGCAGTTCTTC. Encoded protein: CASSQSSSYNEQFF.

The chain carries TRBV7-3 and TRBJ2-3; D may be TRBD1 or TRBD2 (7 bases each). Germline-derived CDR1 and CDR2 are SGHTA and FQGTGA. This CDR3 is built from 16 residues. Trimming left V 5 bases short and J 2 bases short, with 17 bases between. CDR3 in amino acids: CASSPGGGRSTDTQYF. The CDR3 nucleotides read TGTGCCAGCAGCCCAGGGGGGGGCAGGTCCACAGATACGCAGTATTTT.

V is TRBV7-9 and J is TRBJ2-1; D call uncertain. Trimming cost V 5 bases and J 8 bases, with 10 bases left between them. Germline V CDR1 and CDR2: SEHNR, FQNEAQ (reference sequence). This CDR3 contains 12 residues. CDR3: CASSPGWDEQFF. As DNA, the CDR3 is TGTGCCAGCAGCCCCGGGTGGGATGAGCAGTTCTTC.

V gene TRBV14 combines with J gene TRBJ2-1; 9 bases map to TRBD2. Germline V gene data show CDR1 as SGHDN and CDR2 as FVKESK. The V segment lost 6 bases and the J segment 0 bases; nucleotides outside the gene matches: 3. The CDR3 extends over 15 amino acids. The CDR3, as DNA: TGTGCCAGCAGTATTAGCGGGAGCTCCTACAATGAGCAGTTCTTC. Translated, it gives CASSISGSSYNEQFF.

This clone appeared a single time. The V and J genes are TRBV27 and TRBJ1-2; no definite D call. The germline V and J ends were trimmed by 3 bases and 1 base, with 6 bases remaining between them. Germline assignment: CDR1 MNHEY and CDR2 SMNVEV (reference sequence). The CDR3 totals 13 residues. CDR3 in DNA: TGTGCCAGCAGTTTGGGCCTTAACTATGGCTACACCTTC. Translation gives CASSLGLNYGYTF.